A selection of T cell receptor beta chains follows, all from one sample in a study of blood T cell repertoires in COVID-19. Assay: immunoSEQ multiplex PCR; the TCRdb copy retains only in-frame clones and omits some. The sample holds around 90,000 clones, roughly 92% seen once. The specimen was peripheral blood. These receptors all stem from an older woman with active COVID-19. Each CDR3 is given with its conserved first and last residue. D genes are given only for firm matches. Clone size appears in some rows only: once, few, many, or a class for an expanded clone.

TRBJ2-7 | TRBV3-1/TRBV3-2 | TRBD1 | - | CASSQGDRIYEQYF | TGTGCCAGCAGCCAGGGGGACAGAATCTACGAGCAGTACTTC
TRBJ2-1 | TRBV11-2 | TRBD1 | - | CASRNWGQTYNEQFF | TGTGCCAGCAGAAATTGGGGACAGACCTACAATGAGCAGTTCTTC
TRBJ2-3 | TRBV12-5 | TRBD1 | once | CASGWMTGRFTDTQYF | TGTGCTAGTGGTTGGATGACAGGGCGATTCACAGATACGCAGTATTTT
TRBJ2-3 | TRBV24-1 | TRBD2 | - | CATSDPTGGRTDTQYF | TGTGCCACCAGTGACCCGACCGGGGGGAGGACAGATACGCAGTATTTT
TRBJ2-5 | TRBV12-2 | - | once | CASRSILAELARGEETQYF | TGTGCAAGTCGCTCCATCCTCGCGGAGCTAGCGAGGGGTGAAGAGACCCAGTACTTC
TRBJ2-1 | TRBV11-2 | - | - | CASSLGAQGGQFF | TGTGCCAGCAGCTTAGGAGCACAGGGCGGGCAGTTCTTC
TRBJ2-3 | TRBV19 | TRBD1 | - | CASSMDRTSTDTQYF | TGTGCCAGTAGTATGGACAGGACTAGCACAGATACGCAGTATTTT
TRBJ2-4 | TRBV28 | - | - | CASSLTGNIQYF | TGTGCCAGCAGTTTAACAGGGAACATTCAGTACTTC
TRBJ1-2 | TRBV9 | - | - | CASSVTQGSNYGYTF | TGTGCCAGCAGCGTGACACAGGGATCCAACTATGGCTACACCTTC
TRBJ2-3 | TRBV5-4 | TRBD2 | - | CASSLGREGWDTQYF | TGTGCCAGCAGCTTGGGTCGGGAGGGCTGGGATACGCAGTATTTT
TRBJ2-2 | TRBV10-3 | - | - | CAIGRGRVTENTGELFF | TGTGCCATCGGAAGGGGTCGAGTGACCGAGAACACCGGGGAGCTGTTTTTT
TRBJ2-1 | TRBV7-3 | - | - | CASSPAGQTYNEQFF | TGTGCCAGCAGCCCCGCCGGACAGACCTACAATGAGCAGTTCTTC
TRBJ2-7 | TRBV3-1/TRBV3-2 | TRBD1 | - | CASRTGGGYEQYF | TGTGCCAGCAGAACAGGGGGAGGTTACGAGCAGTACTTC
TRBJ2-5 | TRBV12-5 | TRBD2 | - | CASGSPPGGVRETQYF | TGTGCTAGTGGTTCCCCGCCGGGGGGGGTTAGGGAGACCCAGTACTTC
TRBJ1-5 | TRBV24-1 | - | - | CATSGTADSNQPQHF | TGTGCCACCAGTGGGACAGCCGATAGCAATCAGCCCCAGCATTTT
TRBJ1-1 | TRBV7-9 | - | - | CASSLGRGREAFF | TGTGCCAGCAGCTTAGGCAGGGGAAGGGAAGCTTTCTTT
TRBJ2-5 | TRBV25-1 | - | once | CASTTQETQYF | TGTGCCAGCACTACTCAAGAGACCCAGTACTTC
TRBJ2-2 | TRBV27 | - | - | CASRIGRVGELFF | TGTGCCAGCAGGATTGGCAGGGTTGGGGAGCTGTTTTTT
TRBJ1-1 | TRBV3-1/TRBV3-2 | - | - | CASSHRASTEAFF | TGTGCCAGCAGCCACAGGGCGAGCACTGAAGCTTTCTTT
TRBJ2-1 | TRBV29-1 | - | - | CSVDSDNEQFF | TGCAGCGTTGACTCGGACAATGAGCAGTTCTTC
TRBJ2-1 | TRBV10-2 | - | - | CASRSGSYNEQFF | TGCGCCAGCCGCAGCGGATCATACAATGAGCAGTTCTTC
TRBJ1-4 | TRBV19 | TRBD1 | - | CASSISEPQGPTLTNEKLFF | TGTGCCAGTAGTATCTCGGAACCACAGGGGCCAACGCTAACTAATGAAAAACTGTTTTTT
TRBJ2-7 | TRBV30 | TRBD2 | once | CAWSVGAGNNEQYF | TGTGCCTGGAGTGTAGGAGCGGGGAATAACGAGCAGTACTTC
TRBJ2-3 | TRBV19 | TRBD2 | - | CASSPGGGLRTDTQYF | TGTGCCAGTAGTCCCGGGGGGGGGTTGAGGACAGATACGCAGTATTTT